This T cell receptor (beta chain) was identified during a study of blood T cell repertoires in COVID-19. Trimming took 5 bases from V and 4 from J; bases not matched to a gene: 7. The germline V gene encodes CDR1 MNHEY and CDR2 SMNVEV (reference sequence). CDR3 size: 14 residues. TCRdb's copy holds only in-frame clones and misses some; the assay was immunoSEQ multiplex PCR. The repertoire holds roughly 120,000 clones, with about nine tenths as singletons. The sequenced material came from peripheral blood. The gene calls are TRBV27 and TRBJ1-1; TRBD1 matches at 7 bases. This TCR derives from a human donor with active COVID-19. The donor label of this sample is uncertain. The CDR3 reads CASSRTGAGTEAFF. DNA for the CDR3: TGTGCCAGCAGTCGAACAGGGGCCGGCACTGAAGCTTTCTTT.